These 24 T cell receptor beta chains were sequenced from one sample in a study of cytomegalovirus exposure and HLA in healthy donors. Sequenced by immunoSEQ multiplex PCR; TCRdb stores in-frame clones only, minus some. The sample records around 100,000 clones, around 85% being singletons. Sequencing was performed on PBMCs. These receptors were obtained from a man between 18 and 29 years old in good health and CMV-seropositive.

The genes are TRBV7-3 and TRBJ2-2; 8 nucleotides agree with TRBD1. The V gene's germline CDR1 is SGHTA and CDR2 FQGTGA. The length of the CDR3 is 17 residues. The V and J ends lost 5 bases and 4 bases, in that order; junction bases with no gene match: 12. The CDR3 protein is CASSPRTGKVSTGELFF. The CDR3 region has the DNA TGTGCCAGCAGCCCAAGGACAGGGAAGGTGTCCACCGGGGAGCTGTTTTTT.

The chain links TRBV14 to TRBJ1-1; D possibly corresponds to TRBD1 (6 bases). CDR1 is SGHDN, CDR2 FVKESK, per germline. V lost 3 bases and J lost 3, with 14 bases in between. The CDR3 has 15 residues. In nucleotides, the CDR3 is TGTGCCAGCAGCCAGATGGGACAAGGGGACACTGAAGCTTTCTTT. Encoded protein: CASSQMGQGDTEAFF.

The J gene is TRBJ1-1, the V gene TRBV30; D is uncertain. Germline CDR1 reads GTSNPN; CDR2 reads SVGIG (reference sequence). This CDR3 contains 11 residues. Trimming pared 4 bases from V and 7 bases from J, leaving 10 bases between. The CDR3 sequence: CAWTGGLEAFF. The CDR3 bases are TGTGCCTGGACCGGCGGTCTTGAAGCTTTCTTT.

Notes on this clone: Other DNA variants within this sample encode the same CDR3. The chain employs TRBV29-1 and TRBJ2-7, with no clear D. This CDR3 has 13 residues. The germline V gene has CDR1 SQVTM and CDR2 ANQGSEA. Between the trimmed V and J ends, which lost 2 bases and 3 bases, there was a span of 11 bases. This CDR3 reads CSVENPGNYEQYF. Written as DNA, the CDR3 is TGCAGCGTTGAAAACCCAGGAAACTACGAGCAGTACTTC.

The J gene is TRBJ2-1, the V gene TRBV7-9, with 8 bases identical to TRBD2. Germline V gene lookup returns CDR1 SEHNR and CDR2 FQNEAQ (reference sequence). V was clipped by 5 bases and J by 8 bases; unmatched bases: 14. The CDR3 spans 16 residues. This CDR3 is CASSRESGTRWDEQFF. The CDR3, as DNA: TGTGCCAGCAGCCGGGAGAGCGGGACTAGGTGGGATGAGCAGTTCTTC.

The genes are TRBV23-1 and TRBJ1-2, with D possibly TRBD1 on 5 matching bases. TRBV23-1 is given ORF status, its function remaining uncertain. The length of the CDR3 is 20 residues. The V end was cut by 4 bases, the J end by 5 bases, with 32 bases between. The CDR3 spells CASSRIKGVEWNHSDYGYTF. The CDR3 nucleotides are TGCGCCAGCAGTCGAATAAAAGGGGTTGAATGGAACCACAGCGATTATGGCTACACCTTC.

This chain links TRBV7-8 with TRBJ1-5, with D possibly TRBD1 on 6 matching bases. V was shortened by 1 base and J by 5 bases, with 9 bases between the two germline ends. The CDR3 runs to 14 residues. The germline gives CDR1 SGHVS, CDR2 FQNEAQ. CDR3 bases: TGTGCCAGCAGCTTAGAGGGGGTTTATCAGCCCCAGCATTTT. Translating it yields CASSLEGVYQPQHF.

This chain links TRBV2 with TRBJ2-2; D is possibly TRBD1 (5 bases). The CDR3 extends over 12 amino acids. The ends were cut back, 8 bases at V and 3 bases at J, with 7 bases in the middle. The germline V gene has CDR1 SNHLY and CDR2 FYNNEI. The CDR3 reads CASGAYTGELFF. The CDR3 DNA reads as TGTGCCAGCGGGGCATACACCGGGGAGCTGTTTTTT.

This clone was counted between two and nine times. V and J are TRBV18 and TRBJ1-2; 7 nucleotides align to TRBD1. Germline CDR1 and CDR2: KGHSH and LQKENI. CDR3 length: 16 amino acids. V was clipped by 2 bases and J by 0 bases; unmatched bases: 6. The CDR3 is CASSPGDSNANYGYTF. The DNA of the CDR3 is TGTGCCAGCTCACCAGGGGACAGCAACGCTAACTATGGCTACACCTTC.

The gene calls are TRBV9 and TRBJ2-4; tentatively, D is TRBD2 (6 bases). V dropped 6 bases and J dropped 9 bases, with 16 bases sitting between them. Looked up from germline, CDR1 is SGDLS and CDR2 is YYNGEE. The CDR3 length is 13 residues. The CDR3 DNA sequence: TGTGCCAGCACCCAGGGCCCCGGGGGCATTCAGTACTTC. It codes for CASTQGPGGIQYF.

The chain recombines TRBV5-5 with TRBJ2-7, with 9 bases aligning to TRBD2. V lost 2 bases, J lost 6 bases, and 9 bases stayed unmatched. Germline loops: CDR1 SGHKS, CDR2 YYEKEE (reference sequence). CDR3 length: 15 amino acids. The CDR3: CASSFDPSGNLEQYV. Written as DNA, the CDR3 is TGTGCCAGCAGCTTTGATCCTAGCGGGAATCTCGAGCAGTACGTC.

This chain uses TRBV6-6 with TRBJ2-6; perhaps TRBD1 as D (5 bases). V was clipped by 5 bases and J by 2 bases, with 10 bases between them. Germline CDR1 MNHNY, CDR2 SVGAGI (reference sequence). The CDR3 length is 15 residues. The CDR3 here is CASSTQGTGANVLTF. The DNA of the CDR3 is TGTGCCAGCAGTACCCAGGGAACTGGGGCCAACGTCCTGACTTTC.

The chain couples TRBV11-2 to TRBJ2-7, with a tentative D call TRBD2 (6 bases). Trimming stripped 2 bases from V and 4 bases from J, with 15 bases between. From germline, CDR1 is SGHAT and CDR2 FQNNGV. The CDR3 runs 15 residues. Here the CDR3 reads CASSLFGGITYEQYF. CDR3 bases: TGTGCCAGCAGCTTATTCGGCGGGATCACGTACGAGCAGTACTTC.

The chain recombines TRBV28 with TRBJ2-7; D is unresolved. CDR3 size: 14 residues. The germline CDR1 and CDR2 sequences are MDHEN and SYDVKM. The ends were cut back, 3 bases at V and 3 bases at J, with 12 bases in the middle. The CDR3 region has the DNA TGTGCCAGCAGTTTCCACAGATTTCTCTACGAGCAGTACTTC. Its translation: CASSFHRFLYEQYF.

This clone has a single count. The chain has TRBV18 and TRBJ2-2; possible D gene TRBD2, 6 bases. The CDR3 covers 18 residues. V was cut by 2 bases and J by 3 bases, with 19 bases left in between. Germline V gene sequence: CDR1 KGHSH, CDR2 LQKENI. The CDR3 loop reads CASSPMTTAGADTGELFF. The CDR3 DNA is TGTGCCAGCTCACCAATGACGACAGCGGGTGCCGACACCGGGGAGCTGTTTTTT.

The CDR3 here is CASGLAGTGREKLFF. CDR3 coding DNA: TGTGCTAGTGGTTTGGCCGGGACAGGGAGGGAAAAACTGTTTTTT. This chain connects TRBV12-5 to TRBJ1-4; 9 bases map to TRBD1. CDR1 and CDR2 (germline): LGHNT, FRNRAP. This CDR3 region has 15 residues. Germline trimming cut 1 base from V and 8 bases from J; bases unmatched to any gene: 5. Supplemented by reference TRBV12-5 and TRBJ1-4, the full variable domain reads DARVTQTPRHKVTEMGQEVTMRCQPILGHNTVFWYRQTMMQGLELLAYFRNRAPLDDSGMPKDRFSAEMPDATLATLKIQPSEPRDSAVYFCASGLAGTGREKLFFGSGTQLSVL.

The chain links TRBV6-5 to TRBJ2-3; no reliable D call. V was clipped by 4 bases and J by 6 bases, with 11 bases between them. Germline V gene lookup returns CDR1 MNHEY and CDR2 SVGAGI. CDR3 length: 13 amino acids. In DNA, the CDR3 is TGTGCCAGCAGTTTCATCTCGAGGGATACGCAGTATTTT. Amino acids: CASSFISRDTQYF.

This clone was detected only a few times. The CDR3 DNA is TGTGCCAGCAGCCCGCGATCCGACTACGAGCAGTACTTC. It is translated as CASSPRSDYEQYF. V usage is TRBV7-9 and J usage is TRBJ2-7; D remains unclear. V lost 5 bases, J lost 3 bases, and 11 bases lay in between. The CDR3 has 13 amino acids. Germline-derived CDR1 and CDR2 are SEHNR and FQNEAQ (reference sequence).

The V gene is TRBV28, the J gene TRBJ1-5; 12 bases map to TRBD1. Germline loops: CDR1 MDHEN, CDR2 SYDVKM. Trimming at V came to 7 bases and at J to 6 bases, leaving 7 bases not matched to a gene. The CDR3 runs 15 residues. CDR3 in DNA: TGTGCCAGCATCAAAGGGGGACAGGGGGCTCAGCCCCAGCATTTT. This codes for CASIKGGQGAQPQHF.

CDR3 DNA sequence: TGTGCCAGCAGTTTGGGGACTAGTATCCCTTCCTCCTCCTACGAGCAGTACTTC. Translating gives CASSLGTSIPSSSYEQYF. The chain carries TRBV28 and TRBJ2-7; 8 bases line up with TRBD2. J gave up 0 bases and V 3 bases, and 13 bases lay outside the gene matches. This CDR3 is built from 18 residues. The germline gives CDR1 MDHEN, CDR2 SYDVKM.

The chain uses TRBV30 and TRBJ2-7; D possibly corresponds to TRBD1 (5 bases). V gave up 3 bases and J gave up 3 bases, with 15 bases separating them. Germline V gene lookup returns CDR1 GTSNPN and CDR2 SVGIG (reference sequence). This CDR3 has 14 amino acids. The CDR3 nucleotides read TGTGCCTGGAGCACCGCCGTAGGGGACTACGAGCAGTACTTC. Encoded protein: CAWSTAVGDYEQYF.

This clone occurred once. The chain couples TRBV15 to TRBJ1-5; 8 bases match TRBD1. The trim removed 6 bases at V and 3 bases at J, leaving 25 bases unmatched. The CDR3 length is 21 residues. Germline assignment: CDR1 LNHNV and CDR2 YYDKDF (reference sequence). Here the CDR3 DNA reads TGTGCCACCAGTTGGGGCAGCGTGCGGGACAGAAGACAGGGGCTCAATCAGCCCCAGCATTTT. As protein: CATSWGSVRDRRQGLNQPQHF.

This clone was recorded once. The gene calls are TRBV4-1 and TRBJ2-7; 11 bases agree with TRBD1. V was pared by 4 bases and J by 6 bases, with 5 bases of the junction left unmatched. This CDR3 region has 14 residues. From germline, CDR1 is MGHRA and CDR2 YSYEKL. The CDR3 here is CASSPRDRGAEQYF. The CDR3 DNA sequence: TGCGCCAGCAGCCCCCGGGACAGGGGGGCCGAGCAGTACTTC.

This sequence joins TRBV28 and TRBJ1-2; weak D call: TRBD1 (5 bases). V gave up 9 bases and J gave up 4 bases, with 15 bases separating them. Per the germline V gene, CDR1 is MDHEN and CDR2 is SYDVKM. CDR3 length: 13 amino acids. CDR3 nucleotide sequence: TGTGCCAGTTGGGAGGGAAGGGGCTATGGCTACACCTTC. This codes for CASWEGRGYGYTF.